These T cell receptor beta chains were read from a single sample in a study of cytotoxic CD8 clonotypes in ibrutinib-treated CLL. This table comes from immunoSEQ multiplex PCR, and its TCRdb copy is limited to in-frame clones, with some not included. The data contain around 310,000 clones, roughly 79% of them singletons. The sample here was PBMCs, taken before ibrutinib treatment. Source of these receptors: a human donor with chronic lymphocytic leukemia. Both conserved end residues are part of each CDR3. The order of the fields is D gene, clone size, V gene, J gene, CDR3 protein, CDR3 DNA. A D gene is named only where the DNA matches it firmly. Some rows have no size entry. The others give once, few or many, or a class for an expanded clone.

D gene: .; clone size: few; V gene: TRBV20-1; J gene: TRBJ2-7; CDR3 protein: CSAGTYEQYF; CDR3 DNA: TGCAGTGCCGGTACCTACGAGCAGTACTTC
D gene: TRBD1; clone size: .; V gene: TRBV2; J gene: TRBJ2-2; CDR3 protein: CASSRNRGTGELFF; CDR3 DNA: TGTGCCAGCAGTCGTAACAGGGGTACCGGGGAGCTGTTTTTT
D gene: TRBD1; clone size: .; V gene: TRBV5-5; J gene: TRBJ2-5; CDR3 protein: CASSLAGTAVQETQYF; CDR3 DNA: TGTGCCAGCAGCTTGGCTGGGACAGCAGTGCAAGAGACCCAGTACTTC
D gene: .; clone size: .; V gene: TRBV7-2; J gene: TRBJ2-7; CDR3 protein: CASSTSYNTDEQYF; CDR3 DNA: TGTGCCAGCAGCACTAGCTACAACACCGACGAGCAGTACTTC
D gene: TRBD1; clone size: .; V gene: TRBV2; J gene: TRBJ1-5; CDR3 protein: CASSVWTGSNQPQHF; CDR3 DNA: TGTGCCAGCAGTGTTTGGACAGGGAGCAATCAGCCCCAGCATTTT
D gene: TRBD2; clone size: .; V gene: TRBV6-1; J gene: TRBJ2-1; CDR3 protein: CASTLSGKNEQFF; CDR3 DNA: TGTGCCAGCACTTTAAGCGGGAAGAATGAGCAGTTCTTC
D gene: .; clone size: .; V gene: TRBV6-6; J gene: TRBJ1-1; CDR3 protein: CASSYGWNTEAFF; CDR3 DNA: TGTGCCAGCAGTTATGGATGGAACACTGAAGCTTTCTTT
D gene: .; clone size: .; V gene: TRBV4-2; J gene: TRBJ2-6; CDR3 protein: CASSNTGPGANVLTF; CDR3 DNA: TGTGCCAGCAGCAACACAGGGCCCGGGGCCAACGTCCTGACTTTC
D gene: .; clone size: .; V gene: TRBV18; J gene: TRBJ1-5; CDR3 protein: CASSPLSEGQPQHF; CDR3 DNA: TGTGCCAGCTCACCACTCAGCGAGGGTCAGCCCCAGCATTTT
D gene: TRBD1; clone size: few; V gene: TRBV5-1; J gene: TRBJ2-7; CDR3 protein: CASSLRLLEDREQYF; CDR3 DNA: TGCGCCAGCAGCTTGCGCCTTCTGGAGGACAGGGAGCAGTACTTC
D gene: .; clone size: few; V gene: TRBV11-2; J gene: TRBJ2-7; CDR3 protein: CASSKGTRSYEQYF; CDR3 DNA: TGTGCCAGCAGCAAAGGGACCCGGTCCTACGAGCAGTACTTC
D gene: TRBD2; clone size: once; V gene: TRBV30; J gene: TRBJ2-5; CDR3 protein: CAWSLGLAGAETQYF; CDR3 DNA: TGTGCCTGGAGCCTCGGACTAGCGGGGGCGGAGACCCAGTACTTC
D gene: .; clone size: .; V gene: TRBV6-5; J gene: TRBJ1-4; CDR3 protein: CATTIRYRPNEKLFF; CDR3 DNA: TGTGCCACAACGATCCGGTACAGGCCTAATGAAAAACTGTTTTTT
D gene: .; clone size: once; V gene: TRBV28; J gene: TRBJ1-5; CDR3 protein: CAITPNPNQPQHF; CDR3 DNA: TGTGCCATCACTCCAAACCCCAATCAGCCCCAGCATTTT
D gene: .; clone size: few; V gene: TRBV4-1; J gene: TRBJ2-1; CDR3 protein: CASSQEMDSSYNEQFF; CDR3 DNA: TGCGCCAGCAGCCAAGAGATGGACAGTAGCTACAATGAGCAGTTCTTC
D gene: TRBD1; clone size: .; V gene: TRBV19; J gene: TRBJ2-7; CDR3 protein: CATADRVGEQYF; CDR3 DNA: TGTGCCACAGCGGACAGGGTGGGAGAGCAGTACTTC
D gene: TRBD1; clone size: .; V gene: TRBV9; J gene: TRBJ2-7; CDR3 protein: CASSAGTGPYEQYF; CDR3 DNA: TGTGCCAGCAGCGCCGGGACAGGGCCATACGAGCAGTACTTC
D gene: .; clone size: .; V gene: TRBV5-1; J gene: TRBJ2-2; CDR3 protein: CASSFDRTYTGELFF; CDR3 DNA: TGCGCCAGCAGCTTCGACAGGACATACACCGGGGAGCTGTTTTTT
D gene: TRBD2; clone size: few; V gene: TRBV7-8; J gene: TRBJ2-7; CDR3 protein: CASSQTTAGVGEQYF; CDR3 DNA: TGTGCCAGCAGCCAAACAACAGCGGGAGTTGGCGAGCAGTACTTC
D gene: TRBD2; clone size: .; V gene: TRBV5-1; J gene: TRBJ2-5; CDR3 protein: CASSTLGRGEETQYF; CDR3 DNA: TGCGCCAGCAGCACCCTTGGTCGGGGGGAGGAGACCCAGTACTTC
D gene: .; clone size: once; V gene: TRBV9; J gene: TRBJ2-4; CDR3 protein: CASSVTDAWAKNIQYF; CDR3 DNA: TGTGCCAGCAGCGTGACAGATGCATGGGCCAAAAACATTCAGTACTTC
D gene: TRBD2; clone size: .; V gene: TRBV7-9; J gene: TRBJ2-7; CDR3 protein: CASSLFRGRKGEEQYF; CDR3 DNA: TGTGCCAGCAGCTTATTTCGCGGGAGGAAGGGGGAAGAGCAGTACTTC
D gene: TRBD1; clone size: .; V gene: TRBV9; J gene: TRBJ1-1; CDR3 protein: CASSVGPWGDRGNTEAFF; CDR3 DNA: TGTGCCAGCAGCGTAGGTCCGTGGGGGGACAGAGGGAACACTGAAGCTTTCTTT
D gene: .; clone size: .; V gene: TRBV5-1; J gene: TRBJ2-7; CDR3 protein: CASSMTARAAEQYF; CDR3 DNA: TGCGCCAGCAGCATGACAGCGCGCGCTGCCGAGCAGTACTTC
D gene: TRBD2; clone size: .; V gene: TRBV27; J gene: TRBJ2-7; CDR3 protein: CASSLGDPSGNYEQYF; CDR3 DNA: TGTGCCAGCAGTTTAGGCGATCCTAGCGGAAACTACGAGCAGTACTTC
D gene: TRBD1; clone size: .; V gene: TRBV19; J gene: TRBJ2-7; CDR3 protein: CASSTDRGAYEQYF; CDR3 DNA: TGTGCCAGTAGTACGGACAGGGGGGCCTACGAGCAGTACTTC
D gene: .; clone size: .; V gene: TRBV19; J gene: TRBJ1-5; CDR3 protein: CASSRPLGPQHF; CDR3 DNA: TGTGCCAGTAGTAGACCCCTAGGGCCCCAGCATTTT
D gene: .; clone size: once; V gene: TRBV19; J gene: TRBJ1-1; CDR3 protein: CASRPWTDRTEAFF; CDR3 DNA: TGTGCCAGTAGACCCTGGACAGATCGGACTGAAGCTTTCTTT
D gene: TRBD1; clone size: .; V gene: TRBV5-4; J gene: TRBJ1-2; CDR3 protein: CASSPMRGRDYGYTF; CDR3 DNA: TGTGCCAGCAGCCCAATGAGGGGGCGAGACTATGGCTACACCTTC
D gene: TRBD2; clone size: .; V gene: TRBV27; J gene: TRBJ2-1; CDR3 protein: CASTQTSINEQFF; CDR3 DNA: TGTGCCAGCACCCAGACTAGCATCAATGAGCAGTTCTTC
D gene: .; clone size: few; V gene: TRBV23-1; J gene: TRBJ2-4; CDR3 protein: CASSHPGLGKNIQYF; CDR3 DNA: TGCGCCAGCAGTCATCCAGGATTGGGCAAAAACATTCAGTACTTC
D gene: TRBD2; clone size: .; V gene: TRBV28; J gene: TRBJ2-7; CDR3 protein: CASSLSASGRYEQYF; CDR3 DNA: TGTGCCAGCAGTTTATCCGCTAGCGGGAGGTACGAGCAGTACTTC
D gene: .; clone size: .; V gene: TRBV6-1; J gene: TRBJ2-1; CDR3 protein: CASSEEVSPSYNEQFF; CDR3 DNA: TGTGCCAGCAGTGAAGAGGTTAGCCCCTCCTACAATGAGCAGTTCTTC
D gene: .; clone size: .; V gene: TRBV19; J gene: TRBJ2-5; CDR3 protein: CASSPGTWQETQYF; CDR3 DNA: TGTGCCAGTAGTCCCGGGACATGGCAAGAGACCCAGTACTTC
D gene: .; clone size: .; V gene: TRBV7-8; J gene: TRBJ2-7; CDR3 protein: CASSLRRTDYEQYF; CDR3 DNA: TGTGCCAGCAGCCTCCGCCGGACCGACTACGAGCAGTACTTC
D gene: .; clone size: .; V gene: TRBV7-9; J gene: TRBJ2-1; CDR3 protein: CASSHRLVNEQFF; CDR3 DNA: TGTGCCAGCAGCCATCGACTAGTCAATGAGCAGTTCTTC
D gene: .; clone size: .; V gene: TRBV23-1; J gene: TRBJ2-7; CDR3 protein: CASASRAVSCYEQYF; CDR3 DNA: TGCGCCAGCGCCTCAAGGGCGGTTAGCTGCTACGAGCAGTACTTC
D gene: .; clone size: .; V gene: TRBV7-2; J gene: TRBJ2-7; CDR3 protein: CASSSLTVYEQYF; CDR3 DNA: TGTGCCAGCAGCTCACTGACAGTTTACGAGCAGTACTTC
D gene: .; clone size: .; V gene: TRBV10-3; J gene: TRBJ1-5; CDR3 protein: CATQDSPVEGPQHF; CDR3 DNA: TGTGCCACCCAGGATTCACCGGTAGAAGGGCCCCAGCATTTT
D gene: TRBD1; clone size: once; V gene: TRBV5-1; J gene: TRBJ1-1; CDR3 protein: CASTMSTGGGTEAFF; CDR3 DNA: TGCGCCAGCACTATGAGCACAGGGGGCGGAACTGAAGCTTTCTTT
D gene: .; clone size: .; V gene: TRBV5-6; J gene: TRBJ2-7; CDR3 protein: CASSAPTVREQYF; CDR3 DNA: TGTGCCAGCAGCGCGCCGACGGTTCGAGAGCAGTACTTC
D gene: TRBD2; clone size: .; V gene: TRBV7-3; J gene: TRBJ2-7; CDR3 protein: CASSGSAGYEQYF; CDR3 DNA: TGTGCCAGCAGCGGCTCAGCGGGATACGAGCAGTACTTC
D gene: .; clone size: .; V gene: TRBV21-1; J gene: TRBJ2-1; CDR3 protein: CASSKFPGTSGRRGQYNEQFF; CDR3 DNA: TGTGCCAGCAGCAAATTCCCCGGGACTAGCGGGAGAAGGGGCCAATACAATGAGCAGTTCTTC
D gene: TRBD2; clone size: .; V gene: TRBV27; J gene: TRBJ2-3; CDR3 protein: CGPCGRDSTDTQYF; CDR3 DNA: TGTGGCCCCTGCGGGAGGGATAGCACAGATACGCAGTATTTT
D gene: .; clone size: .; V gene: TRBV18; J gene: TRBJ2-5; CDR3 protein: CASSPQTGLQETQYF; CDR3 DNA: TGTGCCAGCTCACCCCAGACAGGCCTCCAAGAGACCCAGTACTTC
D gene: TRBD1; clone size: few; V gene: TRBV12-5; J gene: TRBJ1-1; CDR3 protein: CASGLGGGLAFF; CDR3 DNA: TGTGCTAGTGGTTTGGGAGGGGGCCTGGCTTTCTTT
D gene: .; clone size: .; V gene: TRBV10-1; J gene: TRBJ1-2; CDR3 protein: CASSEGQGYGYTF; CDR3 DNA: TGCGCCAGCAGTGAAGGGCAGGGCTATGGCTACACCTTC
D gene: .; clone size: .; V gene: TRBV27; J gene: TRBJ1-2; CDR3 protein: CASRLGEGYTF; CDR3 DNA: TGTGCCAGCAGATTAGGGGAGGGCTACACCTTC
D gene: .; clone size: .; V gene: TRBV5-1; J gene: TRBJ2-5; CDR3 protein: CASSLFRREETQYF; CDR3 DNA: TGCGCCAGCAGCTTGTTCCGCAGAGAAGAGACCCAGTACTTC
D gene: .; clone size: .; V gene: TRBV2; J gene: TRBJ1-5; CDR3 protein: CASRRGNQPQHF; CDR3 DNA: TGTGCCAGCAGGAGGGGGAATCAGCCCCAGCATTTT
D gene: .; clone size: few; V gene: TRBV10-3; J gene: TRBJ2-4; CDR3 protein: CAISDGNIQYF; CDR3 DNA: TGTGCCATCAGTGACGGCAACATTCAGTACTTC
D gene: TRBD2; clone size: few; V gene: TRBV18; J gene: TRBJ2-1; CDR3 protein: CASSPTSGSRNEQFF; CDR3 DNA: TGTGCCAGCTCACCAACTAGCGGGAGCCGTAATGAGCAGTTCTTC
D gene: TRBD1; clone size: .; V gene: TRBV4-1; J gene: TRBJ2-7; CDR3 protein: CASSQGTGSDEQYF; CDR3 DNA: TGCGCCAGCAGCCAGGGGACAGGGTCGGACGAGCAGTACTTC
D gene: TRBD2; clone size: few; V gene: TRBV6-5; J gene: TRBJ2-7; CDR3 protein: CASSPSGSSSYEQYF; CDR3 DNA: TGTGCCAGCAGTCCTAGCGGGAGCTCTTCCTACGAGCAGTACTTC
D gene: TRBD2; clone size: .; V gene: TRBV7-2; J gene: TRBJ2-1; CDR3 protein: CASSILAGYNEQFF; CDR3 DNA: TGTGCCAGCAGCATACTAGCGGGATACAATGAGCAGTTCTTC